This T cell receptor beta chain was recovered during a study of T cells after yellow fever vaccination. The study's findings and limits: There was a small share of clonotypes that showed up in both the CD4 and CD8 compartments. Although the secondary response was weaker, it peaked faster, at day 5 versus 15.

5'RACE template switching produced TCR cDNA carrying a universal primer site and UMIs. TCRdb reprocessed the 5' RACE reads with MiXCR, giving one entry per CDR3 protein. The sample lists roughly 140,000 distinct CDR3 sequences; 7.7% were seen once. There are many counts of this clonotype. What it recognizes is unknown. The V gene's germline CDR1 is MNHNY and CDR2 SVGAGI (reference sequence). This CDR3 is 12 amino acids long. Trimming shortened V by 2 bases and J by 8 bases, and 9 bases separated the two germline ends. The source material was CD4+ T cells sorted from PBMCs, sampled 5 days after the yellow fever booster vaccination. This TCR derives from a man under 40 who received the YFV17D yellow fever vaccine. This chain connects TRBV6-6 to TRBJ1-2; D is unresolved. CDR3 sequence reads: CASSYGAGGYTF. CDR3 in DNA: TGTGCCAGCAGTTACGGTGCGGGCGGCTACACCTTC.